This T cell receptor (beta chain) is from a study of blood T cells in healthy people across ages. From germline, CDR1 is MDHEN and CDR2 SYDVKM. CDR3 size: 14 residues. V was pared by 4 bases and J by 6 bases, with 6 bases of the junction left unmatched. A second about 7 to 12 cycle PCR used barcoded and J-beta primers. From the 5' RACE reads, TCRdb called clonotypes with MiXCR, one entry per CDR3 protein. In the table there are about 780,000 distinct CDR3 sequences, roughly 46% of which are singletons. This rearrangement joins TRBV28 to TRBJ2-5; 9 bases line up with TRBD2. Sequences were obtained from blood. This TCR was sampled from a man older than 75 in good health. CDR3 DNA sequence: TGTGCCAGCAGTTACGAGCGGGAGGTCCAGACCCAGTACTTC. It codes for CASSYEREVQTQYF.